The 17 T cell receptor beta chains below come from one sample, sequenced in a study of glioma-infiltrating T cells. Amplification of TCR alpha and beta CDR3 regions from RNA used iRepertoire nested multiplex PCR. TCRdb passed the multiplex PCR reads through MiXCR, listing each CDR3 protein once. The sample includes approximately 140,000 distinct CDR3 sequences, about 22% of them seen just once. Sequenced: glioma tissue, nonneoplastic brain tissue, or PBMCs (not recorded which). The source is a human donor with low-grade glioma or glioblastoma, undergoing nonglioma brain surgery, or in good health (not recorded which).

The rearrangement links TRBV19 to TRBJ2-2; possibly TRBD1 for D (6 bases). The CDR3 spans 16 residues. Germline-derived CDR1 and CDR2 are LNHDA and SQIVND (reference sequence). Trimming removed 6 bases from V and 1 base from J, with 15 bases in between. CDR3 in amino acids: CASSPQGQWNTGELFF. The CDR3 nucleotides read TGTGCCAGTAGCCCTCAAGGACAGTGGAACACCGGGGAGCTGTTTTTT.

As for this clonotype: One junction end does not reproduce the germline sequence, and a read error may be involved. The chain employs TRBV28 and TRBJ1-5, with a possible D match to TRBD1 (5 bases). Per germline, CDR1 MDHEN and CDR2 SYDVKM. This CDR3 spans 18 amino acids. DNA for the CDR3: TGTGCCAGCAGTTTAACCCGGGGAGGGACTTATAGCGATCAGCCCCAGCATTTT. Translation gives CASSLTRGGTYSDQPQHF.

The rearrangement links TRBV7-2 to TRBJ2-7, with 10 nucleotides matching TRBD2. CDR1 and CDR2 (germline): SGHTA, FQGNSA. The CDR3 contains 19 residues. J was trimmed by 4 bases and V by 1 base; bases with no gene match: 16. The CDR3 reads CASSLDSGASGGNYYEQYV. CDR3 coding DNA: TGTGCCAGCAGCTTAGACTCCGGGGCTAGCGGGGGTAACTATTACGAGCAGTACGTC.

This clonotype was seen a handful of times. The chain has TRBV4-1 and TRBJ2-5; TRBD2 is a possible D gene (6 bases). The CDR3 is made up of 15 amino acids. Trimming left V 0 bases short and J 3 bases short, with 11 bases between. From germline, CDR1 is MGHRA and CDR2 YSYEKL. The CDR3 sequence is CASSQDGTGKETQYF. CDR3 nucleotide sequence: TGCGCCAGCAGCCAAGATGGGACTGGCAAAGAGACCCAGTACTTC.

This clonotype showed up many times. The DNA for the CDR3 is TGTGCCAGCAGTTCCACAGATACGCAGTATTTT. Translated, it gives CASSSTDTQYF. V usage is TRBV6-1 and J usage is TRBJ2-3; D ambiguous. Germline V lookup: CDR1 MNHNS, CDR2 SASEGT. CDR3 size: 11 residues. V was shortened by 5 bases and J by 2 bases, with 2 bases between the two germline ends.

The sample holds a few counts of this clonotype. The rearrangement uses TRBV4-1 and TRBJ2-3, with 10 bases that match TRBD2. V was pared by 5 bases and J by 7 bases, with 12 bases of the junction left unmatched. Germline V CDR1 and CDR2: MGHRA, YSYEKL. CDR3 length: 16 residues. CDR3 sequence: CASSVPSGGQGNTQYF. The CDR3 DNA sequence: TGCGCCAGCAGCGTCCCTAGCGGGGGCCAAGGAAATACGCAGTATTTT.

Ten or more counts support this clonotype. This chain uses TRBV2 with TRBJ1-5; tentatively, D is TRBD1 (5 bases). This CDR3 has 13 residues. Per the germline V gene, CDR1 is SNHLY and CDR2 is FYNNEI. Trimming stripped 6 bases from V and 3 bases from J, with 9 bases between. Here the CDR3 reads CASSGGPNQPQHF. DNA of the CDR3: TGTGCCAGCAGCGGGGGTCCCAATCAGCCCCAGCATTTT.

This clonotype was recorded many times. The J gene is TRBJ2-3, the V gene TRBV6-1; tentatively, D is TRBD1 or TRBD2 (5 bases each). Germline values: CDR1 MNHNS, CDR2 SASEGT. Trimming removed 10 bases at V and 0 bases at J, with 14 bases between. This CDR3 has 14 residues. The CDR3 protein is CAIRDGLSTDTQYF. The CDR3 bases are TGTGCCATACGGGACGGTCTTAGCACAGATACGCAGTATTTT.

This clonotype was observed many times. The chain links TRBV7-2 to TRBJ2-3; the D is unclear. V lost 1 base to trimming and J lost 2 bases, with 1 base between them. CDR3 length: 12 residues. Germline values: CDR1 SGHTA, CDR2 FQGNSA. The CDR3 here is CASSLDTDTQYF. CDR3 bases: TGTGCCAGCAGCTTAGACACAGATACGCAGTATTTT.

This clonotype has a handful of counts. The chain joins TRBV15 to TRBJ2-1; TRBD2 might be the D (7 bases). V lost 1 base to trimming and J lost 5 bases, with 12 bases between them. CDR1 LNHNV and CDR2 YYDKDF come from the germline V gene (reference sequence). The CDR3 has 15 amino acids. Here the CDR3 reads CATSRGRGANNEQFF. The CDR3 DNA sequence: TGTGCCACCAGCAGAGGCCGGGGGGCGAACAATGAGCAGTTCTTC.

The chain links TRBV7-9 to TRBJ2-1, with 9 bases lining up with TRBD2. This CDR3 contains 16 residues. Germline CDR1 and CDR2: SEHNR and FQNEAQ (reference sequence). The trim removed 1 base at V and 7 bases at J, leaving 8 bases unmatched. The CDR3 here is CASSLEGGGAMNEQFF. CDR3 DNA sequence: TGTGCCAGCAGCTTAGAGGGCGGGGGGGCCATGAATGAGCAGTTCTTC.

The chain joins TRBV7-9 to TRBJ1-2; D might be TRBD1 (5 bases). CDR1 and CDR2 from the germline V gene are SEHNR and FQNEAQ (reference sequence). This CDR3 is built from 22 residues. Trimming took 3 bases from V and 1 from J, leaving 33 bases between them. In nucleotides, the CDR3 is TGTGCCAGCAGCTTGGGGCTGGGGATATTGGGGCGAGGATCTCTGAGTAACTATGGCTACACCTTC. Translation gives CASSLGLGILGRGSLSNYGYTF.

The CDR3 DNA is TGTGCCAGCAGCCACCGTGACACCTTGAACACTGAAGCTTTCTTT. Translating it yields CASSHRDTLNTEAFF. V is TRBV3-1 and J is TRBJ1-1; unclear D gene. V lost 3 bases and J lost 0, with 11 bases in between. The CDR3 runs to 15 residues. Germline loops: CDR1 LGHDT, CDR2 YNNKEL (reference sequence).

This clonotype came up a few times. The chain is built from TRBV6-2 or TRBV6-3 and TRBJ2-7; TRBD2 matches at 7 bases. J gave up 3 bases and V 2 bases, and 7 bases lay outside the gene matches. The germline V gene encodes CDR1 MNHEY and CDR2 SVGEGT. This CDR3 region has 15 residues. As DNA, the CDR3 is TGTGCCAGCAGTTACGGAACCGGGGGGATCTACGAGCAGTACGTC. Encoded protein: CASSYGTGGIYEQYV.

The J gene is TRBJ1-5, the V gene TRBV2; tentative D call: TRBD1 (5 bases). This CDR3 contains 15 residues. With 7 bases removed from V and 0 bases from J, the gap between germline ends came to 13 bases. Germline V CDR1 and CDR2: SNHLY, FYNNEI. CDR3 sequence: CASKSGTVSNQPQHF. In DNA, the CDR3 is TGTGCCAGCAAATCGGGGACGGTTAGCAATCAGCCCCAGCATTTT.

Ten or more counts support this clonotype. This sequence joins TRBV6-1 and TRBJ1-5, with a weak D call TRBD1 (6 bases). The germline V gene has CDR1 MNHNS and CDR2 SASEGT. The CDR3 has 14 residues. V was trimmed by 6 bases and J by 5 bases, leaving 14 bases between them. The CDR3 region is CASSLQGPDQPQHF. The CDR3 DNA reads TGTGCCAGCAGCCTCCAGGGGCCGGATCAGCCCCAGCATTTT.

The chain carries TRBV3-1 and TRBJ2-3; weak D call: TRBD1 (5 bases). The CDR3 runs 14 residues. Trimming removed 2 bases at V and 0 bases at J, with 6 bases between. CDR1 LGHDT and CDR2 YNNKEL come from the germline V gene (reference sequence). The CDR3 nucleotides are TGTGCCAGCAGCCAACCAGGGAGCACAGATACGCAGTATTTT. This encodes CASSQPGSTDTQYF.